This T cell receptor (beta chain) was recorded in a study of blood T cell repertoires in COVID-19. Background on the study: COVID-19 samples collected from the United States, Italy and Spain covered acute and convalescent phases. T cells, B-cell-depleted T cells, or PBMCs supplied cDNA or gDNA.

Per the original methods: How many nucleated cells were present was estimated from reference gene primer amplification. Libraries were prepared by immunoSEQ multiplex PCR; TCRdb keeps only in-frame clonotypes and omits some of them. The D gene and trimming were derived from the DNA, and the V and J assignments and clone size from that table. The repertoire includes 150,000 to 200,000 clones, around 83% of them detected once, and around 7% sits in the top ten. CDR3 length: 15 amino acids. The origin of this receptor is a woman older than 75 in a cohort sampled during active or convalescent COVID-19. The chain uses TRBV21-1 and TRBJ2-1; the DNA was not used to check the table's D call, TRBD1. TRBV21-1 is deemed a pseudogene. The material sequenced was peripheral blood. The CDR3 protein is CASSNNRAFYNEQFF. As DNA, the CDR3 is TGTGCCAGCAGCAATAACAGGGCATTTTACAATGAGCAGTTCTTC.